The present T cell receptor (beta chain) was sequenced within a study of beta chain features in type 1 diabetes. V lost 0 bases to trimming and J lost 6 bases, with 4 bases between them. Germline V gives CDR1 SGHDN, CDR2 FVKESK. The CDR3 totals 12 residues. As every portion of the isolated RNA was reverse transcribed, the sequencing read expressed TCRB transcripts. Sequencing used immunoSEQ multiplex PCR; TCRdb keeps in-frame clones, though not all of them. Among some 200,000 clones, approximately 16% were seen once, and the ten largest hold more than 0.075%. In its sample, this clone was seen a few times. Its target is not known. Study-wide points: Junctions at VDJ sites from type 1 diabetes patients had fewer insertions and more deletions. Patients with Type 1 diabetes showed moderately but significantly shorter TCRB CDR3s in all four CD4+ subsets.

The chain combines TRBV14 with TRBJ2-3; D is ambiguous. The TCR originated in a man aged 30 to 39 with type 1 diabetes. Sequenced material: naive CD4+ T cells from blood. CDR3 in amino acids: CASSQDFDTQYF. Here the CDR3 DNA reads TGTGCCAGCAGCCAAGATTTTGATACGCAGTATTTT.